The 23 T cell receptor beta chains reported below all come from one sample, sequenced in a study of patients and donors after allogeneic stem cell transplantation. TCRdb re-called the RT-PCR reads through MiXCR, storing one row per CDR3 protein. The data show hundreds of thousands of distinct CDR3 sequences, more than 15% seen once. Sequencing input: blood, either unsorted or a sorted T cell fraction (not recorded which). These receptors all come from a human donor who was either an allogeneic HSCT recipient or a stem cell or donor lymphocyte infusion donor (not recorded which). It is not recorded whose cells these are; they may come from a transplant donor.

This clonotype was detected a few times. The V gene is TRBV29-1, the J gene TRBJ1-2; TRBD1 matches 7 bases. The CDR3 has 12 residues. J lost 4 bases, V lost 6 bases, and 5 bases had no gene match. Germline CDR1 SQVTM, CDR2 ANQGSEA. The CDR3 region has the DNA TGCAGCGTGTCGGGGACAGTCTATGGCTACACCTTC. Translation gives CSVSGTVYGYTF.

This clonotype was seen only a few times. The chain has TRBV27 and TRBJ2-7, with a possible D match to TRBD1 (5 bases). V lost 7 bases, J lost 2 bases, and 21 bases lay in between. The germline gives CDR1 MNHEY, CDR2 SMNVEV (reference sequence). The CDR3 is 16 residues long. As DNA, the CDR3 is TGTGCCAGCAAAAGTGGGAAAGGGGCGCTTACCTACGAGCAGTACTTC. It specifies CASKSGKGALTYEQYF.

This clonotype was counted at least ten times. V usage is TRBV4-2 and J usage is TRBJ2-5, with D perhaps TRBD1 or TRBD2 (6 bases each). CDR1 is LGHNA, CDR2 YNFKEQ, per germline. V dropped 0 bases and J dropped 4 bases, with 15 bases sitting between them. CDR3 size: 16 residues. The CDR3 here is CASSQDLEGVRETQYF. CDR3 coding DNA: TGTGCCAGCAGCCAAGATTTGGAGGGGGTTCGAGAGACCCAGTACTTC.

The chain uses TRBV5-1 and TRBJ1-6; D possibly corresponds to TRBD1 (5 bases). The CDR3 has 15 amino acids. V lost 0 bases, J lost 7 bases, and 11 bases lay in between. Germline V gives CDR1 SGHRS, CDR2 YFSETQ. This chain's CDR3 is CASSLGWGSNSPLHF. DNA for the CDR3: TGCGCCAGCAGCTTGGGTTGGGGGAGCAATTCACCCCTCCACTTT.

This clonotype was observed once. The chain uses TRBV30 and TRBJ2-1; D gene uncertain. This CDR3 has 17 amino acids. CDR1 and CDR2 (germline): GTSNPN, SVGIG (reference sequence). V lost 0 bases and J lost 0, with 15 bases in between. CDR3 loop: CAWSVEPPESSYNEQFF. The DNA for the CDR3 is TGTGCCTGGAGTGTTGAACCCCCAGAAAGCTCCTACAATGAGCAGTTCTTC.

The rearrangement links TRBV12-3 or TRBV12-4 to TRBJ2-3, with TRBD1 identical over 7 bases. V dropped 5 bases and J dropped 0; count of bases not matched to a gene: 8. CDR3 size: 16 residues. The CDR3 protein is CASSQRQGFSTDTQYF. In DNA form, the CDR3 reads TGTGCCAGCAGTCAACGACAGGGTTTTAGCACAGATACGCAGTATTTT.

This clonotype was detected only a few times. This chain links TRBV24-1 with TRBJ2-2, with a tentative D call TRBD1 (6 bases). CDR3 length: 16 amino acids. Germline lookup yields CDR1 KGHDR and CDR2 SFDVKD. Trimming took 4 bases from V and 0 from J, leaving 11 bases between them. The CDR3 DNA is TGTGCCACCAGTGACCCCGACAGGCCGAACACCGGGGAGCTGTTTTTT. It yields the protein CATSDPDRPNTGELFF.

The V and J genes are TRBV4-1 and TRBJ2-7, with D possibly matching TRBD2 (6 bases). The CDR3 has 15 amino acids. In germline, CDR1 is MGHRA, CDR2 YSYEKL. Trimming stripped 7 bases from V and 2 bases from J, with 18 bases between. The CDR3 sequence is CASKYRRENTYEQYF. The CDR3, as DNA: TGCGCCAGCAAATACAGGAGGGAGAATACCTACGAGCAGTACTTC.

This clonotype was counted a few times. The CDR3 DNA reads as TGTGCCAGCAGCCACCTCCGGGACAGGGGAGCCACTGAAGCTTTCTTT. Protein: CASSHLRDRGATEAFF. V is TRBV7-9 and J is TRBJ1-1, with 10 bases matching TRBD1. V trimming: 5 bases; J trimming: 4 bases; junction bases outside the gene matches: 10. This CDR3 comprises 16 residues. CDR1 and CDR2 from the germline V gene are SEHNR and FQNEAQ (reference sequence).

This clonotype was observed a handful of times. The CDR3 region is CSARFAAKRLSTDTQYF. Written as DNA, the CDR3 is TGCAGTGCTAGATTCGCGGCTAAGCGGCTAAGCACAGATACGCAGTATTTT. The chain joins TRBV20-1 to TRBJ2-3, with D perhaps matching TRBD2 (5 bases). There are 17 residues in the CDR3. Trimming shortened V by 2 bases and J by 0 bases, and 18 bases separated the two germline ends. Germline CDR1 DFQATT, CDR2 SNEGSKA (reference sequence).

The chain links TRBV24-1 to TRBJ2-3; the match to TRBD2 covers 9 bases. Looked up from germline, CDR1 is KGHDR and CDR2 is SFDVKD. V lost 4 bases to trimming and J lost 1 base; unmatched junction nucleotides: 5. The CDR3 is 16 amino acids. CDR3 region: CATSEPWTSGTDTQYF. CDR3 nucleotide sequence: TGTGCCACCAGTGAACCTTGGACTAGCGGCACAGATACGCAGTATTTT.

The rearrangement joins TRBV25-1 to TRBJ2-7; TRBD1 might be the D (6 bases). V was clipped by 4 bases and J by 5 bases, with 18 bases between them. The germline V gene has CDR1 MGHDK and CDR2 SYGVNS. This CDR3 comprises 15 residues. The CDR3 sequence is CASSAQQGLANEQYF. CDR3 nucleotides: TGTGCCAGCAGTGCCCAACAGGGCCTCGCGAACGAGCAGTACTTC.

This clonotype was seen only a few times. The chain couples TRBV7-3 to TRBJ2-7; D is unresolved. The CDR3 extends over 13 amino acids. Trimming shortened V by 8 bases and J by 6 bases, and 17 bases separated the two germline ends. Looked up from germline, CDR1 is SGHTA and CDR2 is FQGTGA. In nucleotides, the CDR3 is TGTGCCAGCGGCGAGACTCCCACCGGCGAGCAGTACTTC. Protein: CASGETPTGEQYF.

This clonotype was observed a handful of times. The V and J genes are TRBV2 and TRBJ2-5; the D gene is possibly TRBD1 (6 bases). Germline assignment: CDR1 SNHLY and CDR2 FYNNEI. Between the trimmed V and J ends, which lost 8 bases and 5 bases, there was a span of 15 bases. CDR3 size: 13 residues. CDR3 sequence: CASGDIEWETQYF. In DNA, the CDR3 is TGTGCCAGCGGGGACATCGAGTGGGAGACCCAGTACTTC.

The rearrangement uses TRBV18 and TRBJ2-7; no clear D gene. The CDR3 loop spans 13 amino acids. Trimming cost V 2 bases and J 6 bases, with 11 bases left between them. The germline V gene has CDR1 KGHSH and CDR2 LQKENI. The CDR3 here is CASSPGEAPEQYF. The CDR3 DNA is TGTGCCAGCTCACCAGGTGAGGCCCCCGAGCAGTACTTC.

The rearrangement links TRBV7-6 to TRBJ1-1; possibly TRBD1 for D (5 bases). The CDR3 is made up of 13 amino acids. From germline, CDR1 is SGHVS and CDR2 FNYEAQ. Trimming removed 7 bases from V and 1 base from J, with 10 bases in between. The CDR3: CASKGRANTEAFF. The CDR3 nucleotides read TGTGCCAGCAAGGGGAGGGCGAACACTGAAGCTTTCTTT.

The CDR3 nucleotides are TGTGCCAGCAGCTTACGCGGACCCAAAAACATTCAGTACTTC. Encoded protein: CASSLRGPKNIQYF. The rearrangement links TRBV7-9 to TRBJ2-4; the D is unclear. The germline V gene encodes CDR1 SEHNR and CDR2 FQNEAQ (reference sequence). Trimming removed 2 bases at V and 2 bases at J, with 7 bases between. The CDR3 spans 14 residues.

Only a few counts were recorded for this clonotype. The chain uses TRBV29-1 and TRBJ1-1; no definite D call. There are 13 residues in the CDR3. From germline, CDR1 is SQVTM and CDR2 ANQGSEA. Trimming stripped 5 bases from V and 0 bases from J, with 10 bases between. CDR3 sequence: CSVLRGMNTEAFF. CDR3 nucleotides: TGCAGCGTTTTGAGAGGGATGAACACTGAAGCTTTCTTT.

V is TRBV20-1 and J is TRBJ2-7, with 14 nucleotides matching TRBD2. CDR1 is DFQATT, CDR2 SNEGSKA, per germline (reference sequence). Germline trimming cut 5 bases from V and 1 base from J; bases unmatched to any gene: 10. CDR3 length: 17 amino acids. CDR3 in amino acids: CSASKRTSGRLSYEQYF. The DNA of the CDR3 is TGCAGTGCTTCAAAGCGGACTAGCGGGAGGTTATCCTACGAGCAGTACTTC.

CDR3 nucleotides: TGTGCCAGCCAAACCCAGGGAGACAGGGGAGACTACACCTTC. Protein sequence: CASQTQGDRGDYTF. The V and J genes are TRBV12-3 or TRBV12-4 and TRBJ1-2; 8 nucleotides agree with TRBD1. CDR3 length equals 14 residues. V gave up 8 bases and J gave up 10 bases; unmatched junction bases: 15.

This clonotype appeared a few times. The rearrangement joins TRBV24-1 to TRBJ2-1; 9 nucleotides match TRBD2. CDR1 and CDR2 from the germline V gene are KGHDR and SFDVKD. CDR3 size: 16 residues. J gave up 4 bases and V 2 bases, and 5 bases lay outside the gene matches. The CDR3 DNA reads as TGTGCCACCAGTGATTGGCGGGGGGGACAATACAATGAGCAGTTCTTC. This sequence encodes CATSDWRGGQYNEQFF.

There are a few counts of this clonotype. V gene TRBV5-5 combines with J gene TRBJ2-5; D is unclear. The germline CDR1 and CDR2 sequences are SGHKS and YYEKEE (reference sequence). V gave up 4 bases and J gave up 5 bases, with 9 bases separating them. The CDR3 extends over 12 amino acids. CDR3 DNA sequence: TGTGCCAGCAGCCTTATAACGGAGACCCAGTACTTC. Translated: CASSLITETQYF.

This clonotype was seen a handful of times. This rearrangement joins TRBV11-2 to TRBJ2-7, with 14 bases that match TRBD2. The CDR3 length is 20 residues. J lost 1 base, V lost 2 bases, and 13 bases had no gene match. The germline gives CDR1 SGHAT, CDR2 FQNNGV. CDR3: CASSLRVDGLAGGPSYEQYF. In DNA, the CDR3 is TGTGCCAGCAGCTTAAGAGTGGATGGACTAGCGGGGGGCCCATCCTACGAGCAGTACTTC. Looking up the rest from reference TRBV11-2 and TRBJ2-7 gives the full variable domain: EAGVAQSPRYKIIEKRQSVAFWCNPISGHATLYWYQQILGQGPKLLIQFQNNGVVDDSQLPKDRFSAERLKGVDSTLKIQPAKLEDSAVYLCASSLRVDGLAGGPSYEQYFGPGTRLTVT.